The 21 T cell receptor beta chains presented below share a single source sample, sequenced in a study of OX40 agonist ivuxolimab in advanced cancers. Libraries were prepared by immunoSEQ multiplex PCR; TCRdb keeps only in-frame clonotypes and omits some of them. The table records 83,000 or so clones, approximately 86% of them present only once. The material was CD4+ or CD8+ T cells sorted from blood, obtained in a trial of the OX40 agonist ivuxolimab. All receptors derive from an adult with an advanced solid tumor such as melanoma, head and neck, liver or kidney cancer.

V gene TRBV7-9 combines with J gene TRBJ2-7; tentative D call: TRBD2 (6 bases). Germline values: CDR1 SEHNR, CDR2 FQNEAQ (reference sequence). V was pared by 1 base and J by 6 bases, with 10 bases between. The CDR3 runs to 13 residues. CDR3 region: CASSLVGGGEQYF. The CDR3 DNA reads as TGTGCCAGCAGCTTAGTCGGGGGTGGCGAGCAGTACTTC.

The rearrangement links TRBV30 to TRBJ2-7; D not resolved. The CDR3 extends over 13 amino acids. With 0 bases removed from V and 10 bases from J, the gap between germline ends came to 16 bases. The germline V gene encodes CDR1 GTSNPN and CDR2 SVGIG (reference sequence). The CDR3 loop reads CAWSVKGGLSQYF. In DNA, the CDR3 is TGTGCCTGGAGTGTGAAGGGTGGGCTCTCCCAGTACTTC.

V usage is TRBV19 and J usage is TRBJ2-3, with TRBD1 matching 11 bases. After removal of 4 bases from V and 3 bases from J, the junction contained 0 bases not matched to a gene. Germline V CDR1 and CDR2: LNHDA, SQIVND (reference sequence). CDR3 length equals 14 residues. The CDR3 protein is CASSRDRGTDTQYF. The CDR3 bases are TGTGCCAGTAGTAGGGACAGGGGGACAGATACGCAGTATTTT.

The J gene is TRBJ1-5, the V gene TRBV6-5, with D maybe TRBD1 (5 bases). The CDR3 extends over 15 amino acids. Germline V gene lookup returns CDR1 MNHEY and CDR2 SVGAGI. V was clipped by 2 bases and J by 6 bases, with 14 bases between them. The chain's CDR3 is CASSYAQGGTQPQHF. For the CDR3, the DNA is TGTGCCAGCAGTTACGCGCAGGGTGGAACTCAGCCCCAGCATTTT.

This sequence joins TRBV6-6 and TRBJ2-2, with D unclear. Trimming removed 6 bases at V and 6 bases at J, with 11 bases between. Germline CDR1 MNHNY, CDR2 SVGAGI (reference sequence). The CDR3 extends over 13 amino acids. The DNA for the CDR3 is TGTGCCAGCAGCTTCGAAAAGGCCGGGGAGCTGTTTTTT. This sequence encodes CASSFEKAGELFF.

The gene calls are TRBV2 and TRBJ1-5; D uncertain. CDR3 length: 14 amino acids. The germline V and J ends were trimmed by 6 bases and 2 bases, with 11 bases remaining between them. The germline V gene encodes CDR1 SNHLY and CDR2 FYNNEI. In DNA, the CDR3 is TGTGCCAGCAGCCGATTAGACGGCAATCAGCCCCAGCATTTT. Residues: CASSRLDGNQPQHF.

V gene TRBV28 combines with J gene TRBJ1-1; D may be TRBD1 (5 bases). Trimming left V 8 bases short and J 3 bases short, with 16 bases between. The CDR3 contains 14 residues. The germline V gene has CDR1 MDHEN and CDR2 SYDVKM. The CDR3 DNA reads TGTGCCAGCCATCGGAGGGGTGGGTACACTGAAGCTTTCTTT. Its translation is CASHRRGGYTEAFF.

The chain links TRBV7-2 to TRBJ1-5; the D is unclear. Trimming took off 4 bases at V and 2 bases at J, with 12 bases between the two ends. Germline CDR1 reads SGHTA; CDR2 reads FQGNSA. This CDR3 has 15 residues. The CDR3 loop reads CASSSGPRRNQPQHF. The CDR3 DNA is TGTGCCAGCAGCTCCGGACCCCGCCGCAATCAGCCCCAGCATTTT.

This rearrangement joins TRBV11-2 to TRBJ1-3; D uncertain. Trimming cost V 3 bases and J 4 bases, with 7 bases left between them. This CDR3 has 13 residues. CDR1 is SGHAT and CDR2 is FQNNGV in the germline V gene. As DNA, the CDR3 is TGTGCCAGCAGCTTCTCCGCCGGAAACACCATATATTTT. As protein: CASSFSAGNTIYF.

This rearrangement joins TRBV6-1 to TRBJ2-5, with D possibly TRBD1 on 6 matching bases. With 5 bases removed from V and 0 bases from J, the gap between germline ends came to 10 bases. The germline gives CDR1 MNHNS, CDR2 SASEGT. The CDR3 loop spans 14 amino acids. The CDR3 region is CASSLGHHQETQYF. The CDR3 DNA is TGTGCCAGCAGTCTGGGACACCACCAAGAGACCCAGTACTTC.

The chain has TRBV27 and TRBJ2-7; TRBD1 aligns across 9 bases. Losses at the gene ends were 4 bases for V and 7 bases for J; bases not matched to a gene: 11. Germline-derived CDR1 and CDR2 are MNHEY and SMNVEV (reference sequence). The CDR3 extends over 15 amino acids. The CDR3 reads CASSSAGTGSGEQYF. CDR3 in DNA: TGTGCCAGCAGTTCCGCGGGGACAGGGTCTGGTGAGCAGTACTTC.

J is TRBJ2-3 and V is TRBV5-1; 8 positions agree with TRBD2. The CDR3 consists of 15 residues. Germline V gene sequence: CDR1 SGHRS, CDR2 YFSETQ. V lost 4 bases and J lost 4; bases outside the gene matches: 8. CDR3 bases: TGCGCCAGCAGCAGGAGCGGGAGCGGGGCAGATACGCAGTATTTT. Protein sequence: CASSRSGSGADTQYF. Full variable domain (rest looked up from reference TRBV5-1 and TRBJ2-3): KAGVTQTPRYLIKTRGQQVTLSCSPISGHRSVSWYQQTPGQGLQFLFEYFSETQRNKGNFPGRFSGRQFSNSRSEMNVSTLELGDSALYLCASSRSGSGADTQYFGPGTRLTVL.

The rearrangement uses TRBV5-6 and TRBJ2-2; tentatively, D is TRBD1 (6 bases). The V end lost 3 bases, the J end lost 6 bases, and 12 bases lay between the germline ends. The CDR3 totals 14 residues. Per the germline V gene, CDR1 is SGHDT and CDR2 is YYEEEE. CDR3 sequence (DNA): TGTGCCAGCAGCTGGAGGACAGCCTCCGGGGAGCTGTTTTTT. This gives the protein CASSWRTASGELFF.

This sequence joins TRBV6-5 and TRBJ2-7, with D tentatively TRBD1 (5 bases). V dropped 2 bases and J dropped 2 bases, with 16 bases sitting between them. CDR3 size: 16 residues. The germline V gene has CDR1 MNHEY and CDR2 SVGAGI. Written as DNA, the CDR3 is TGTGCCAGCAGTTACGGGCCAGAACAGGATACCTACGAGCAGTACTTC. Translated: CASSYGPEQDTYEQYF.

This clone was counted only a few times. The CDR3 loop is CASSPGTSGNFQETQYF. In DNA, the CDR3 is TGTGCCAGCAGCCCAGGGACTAGCGGGAACTTCCAAGAGACCCAGTACTTC. The V gene is TRBV7-9, the J gene TRBJ2-5; TRBD2 matches at 13 bases. CDR1 SEHNR and CDR2 FQNEAQ come from the germline V gene (reference sequence). Trimming removed 5 bases from V and 1 base from J; junction bases left unmatched: 7. CDR3 length: 17 residues. Drawing the rest from reference TRBV7-9 and TRBJ2-5, the complete variable domain is DTGVSQNPRHKITKRGQNVTFRCDPISEHNRLYWYRQTLGQGPEFLTYFQNEAQLEKSRLLSDRFSAERPKGSFSTLEIQRTEQGDSAMYLCASSPGTSGNFQETQYFGPGTRLLVL.

V is TRBV6-5 and J is TRBJ1-5; a weak D match, TRBD1 (5 bases). The CDR3 spans 14 residues. Germline CDR1 is MNHEY and CDR2 is SVGAGI. The V gene lost 2 bases and the J gene lost 6 bases, with 11 bases spanning the gap. CDR3 residues: CASSYGGVGQPQHF. The CDR3 DNA sequence: TGTGCCAGCAGTTACGGGGGGGTGGGTCAGCCCCAGCATTTT.

In this sample, this clone turned up a few times. The chain links TRBV10-3 to TRBJ2-5; a possible D gene is TRBD2 (5 bases). Between the trimmed V and J ends, which lost 5 bases and 4 bases, there was a span of 8 bases. Germline lookup yields CDR1 ENHRY and CDR2 SYGVKD. The CDR3 totals 12 residues. This CDR3 reads CAISPGGETQYF. The CDR3 DNA is TGTGCCATCAGTCCCGGAGGAGAGACCCAGTACTTC.

The chain is built from TRBV7-2 and TRBJ1-2; TRBD1 matches 8 bases. Per the germline V gene, CDR1 is SGHTA and CDR2 is FQGNSA. CDR3 length: 16 residues. J lost 3 bases, V lost 5 bases, and 11 bases had no gene match. The CDR3 DNA is TGTGCCAGCAGCGCCCGGACAGGGTTAGACTACTATGGCTACACCTTC. Translated, it gives CASSARTGLDYYGYTF.

The chain combines TRBV21-1 with TRBJ2-5; whether TRBD2, the table's D call, matches the DNA was not checked. TRBV21-1 is recorded as a pseudogene. The CDR3 extends over 15 amino acids. The CDR3 loop reads CASSKVLREGETQYF. DNA of the CDR3: TGTGCCAGCAGCAAAGTTCTGCGGGAAGGAGAGACCCAGTACTTC.

The rearrangement links TRBV15 to TRBJ2-7, with 9 positions matching TRBD1. CDR1 is LNHNV, CDR2 YYDKDF, per germline (reference sequence). The CDR3 extends over 16 amino acids. Losses at the gene ends were 0 bases for V and 2 bases for J; bases not matched to a gene: 5. Here the CDR3 reads CATSREQGAATYEQYF. DNA for the CDR3: TGTGCCACCAGCAGAGAACAGGGGGCCGCGACCTACGAGCAGTACTTC.

The chain has TRBV5-1 and TRBJ2-5; D may be TRBD2 (6 bases). The length of the CDR3 is 13 residues. Germline CDR1 is SGHRS and CDR2 is YFSETQ. Between the trimmed V and J ends, which lost 1 base and 7 bases, there was a span of 11 bases. CDR3 protein: CASSLSGSGTQYF. CDR3 sequence (DNA): TGCGCCAGCAGCTTGAGCGGGTCCGGGACCCAGTACTTC. Full variable domain (outside the CDR3, taken from reference TRBV5-1 and TRBJ2-5): KAGVTQTPRYLIKTRGQQVTLSCSPISGHRSVSWYQQTPGQGLQFLFEYFSETQRNKGNFPGRFSGRQFSNSRSEMNVSTLELGDSALYLCASSLSGSGTQYFGPGTRLLVL.